This T cell receptor beta chain was sequenced for a study of cytomegalovirus exposure and HLA in healthy donors. Points from the study as a whole: The investigators catalogued 160 or so TCR beta chains as cytomegalovirus-associated. Usually a TCR sequence was rare, but some public TCRs were found in many donors. In vitro checks showed that a few CMV-associated chains really do target CMV antigens.

Data came from immunoSEQ multiplex PCR; TCRdb stores just in-frame clones and leaves some out. This sample has about 79,000 clones; under 95% occur once, and the top ten carry 3.6%. The donors belonged to the roughly 110-subject validation cohort, separate from the approximately 700-subject first cohort. CDR1 and CDR2 from the germline V gene are LNHDA and SQIVND (reference sequence). This CDR3 contains 16 residues. V was clipped by 3 bases and J by 0 bases, with 14 bases between them. Details on this clone: Its antigen is not identified.

This TCR derives from a woman in her twenties or thirties in good health and CMV-seronegative. The chain uses TRBV19 and TRBJ1-2; D is possibly TRBD1 (6 bases). The sequencing sample was made of PBMCs. CDR3 nucleotides: TGTGCCAGTAGTATGCGGACGACAGGACCTAACTATGGCTACACCTTC. It yields the protein CASSMRTTGPNYGYTF.